These T cell receptor beta chains were read from a single sample in a study of T cells in Graves' hyperthyroidism and ophthalmopathy. TCRdb reprocessed the multiplex PCR reads via MiXCR and lists one record per CDR3 protein. The sample includes some 460,000 distinct CDR3 sequences, less than 20% of them seen just once. Sample: blood. The receptors come from a woman under 30 with Graves' hyperthyroidism. Each CDR3 is given with its conserved first and last residue. The D gene is left open where the match is weak. Clone size appears in some rows only: once, few, many, or a class for an expanded clone.

d_gene	abundance	v_gene	j_gene	CDR3nt	CDR3aa
TRBD1	.	TRBV19	TRBJ2-1	TGTGCCAGTAGTGGATTGGACAGGTCCTACAATGAGCAGTTCTTC	CASSGLDRSYNEQFF
TRBD2	many	TRBV20-1	TRBJ2-1	TGCAGTGTCGCCCCGGGGGGGGGGTACAATGAGCAGTTCTTC	CSVAPGGGYNEQFF
.	many	TRBV20-1	TRBJ2-5	TGCAGTGCTAGATCGGAATGGGTGGAGACCCAGTACTTC	CSARSEWVETQYF
.	many	TRBV5-1	TRBJ1-1	TGCGCCAGCAGCTGGGACACGAACACTGAAGCTTTCTTT	CASSWDTNTEAFF
.	many	TRBV18	TRBJ2-3	TGTGCCAGCTCACCAGGCACTACAGATACGCAGTATTTT	CASSPGTTDTQYF
.	many	TRBV11-2	TRBJ1-5	TGTGCCAGCAGCTTACAGGGGTATAGCAATCAGCCCCAGCATTTT	CASSLQGYSNQPQHF
.	.	TRBV11-2	TRBJ2-3	TGTGCCAGCAGCTTGGGGCCGGGGTCGCCCGATACGCAGTATTTT	CASSLGPGSPDTQYF
.	many	TRBV5-5	TRBJ2-3	TGTGCCAGCAGCTTATATGGGACGAGCACAGATACGCAGTATTTT	CASSLYGTSTDTQYF
TRBD1	few	TRBV19	TRBJ2-1	TGTGCCAGTAGTGACAGGGGGCAAAATGAGCAGTTCTTC	CASSDRGQNEQFF
.	many	TRBV5-1	TRBJ1-2	TGCGCCAGCAGCTTGGAAAGTAACTATGGCTACACCTTC	CASSLESNYGYTF
TRBD1	many	TRBV19	TRBJ2-1	TGCGCCAGCAGCATCACAGGGGGCTCCTACAATGAGCAGTTCTTC	CASSITGGSYNEQFF
TRBD2	many	TRBV20-1	TRBJ2-7	TGCAGTGCGGGACTAGCGGGCTCCTCCTACGAGCAGTACTTC	CSAGLAGSSYEQYF